The entry that follows covers one T cell receptor (beta chain) sequence. Its antigen is still unknown. CD3+CD4+ and CD3+CD8+ cells were FACS-sorted from thawed unstimulated PBMCs. V shed 0 bases and J 6 bases; nucleotides not matched to a gene: 7. The CDR3 totals 15 residues. Germline CDR1 and CDR2: PRHDT and FYEKMQ (reference sequence). These data belong to a study of T cell clones after liver transplantation. Study at large: Immunosuppression withdrawal was tried within 2 years after liver transplantation in this trial. Blood was drawn pre-transplant, before withdrawal, and after full or failed withdrawal.

Notes on the study in general: In two subjects, few donor cells limited the measurable donor-reactive repertoire.

Profiling relied on immunoSEQ multiplex PCR, and the TCRdb table lists in-frame clones only, not all of them. The table shows some 9,500 clones, with 72% occurring only once. The clonotype originates from a human patient who received a liver transplant. Some T cells may be provided by the graft donor. This chain joins TRBV13 and TRBJ1-1, with 7 bases that match TRBD1. The material was CD8+ T cells from blood, obtained at the roughly 15-month timepoint. The CDR3 reads CASSLGAGQGAEAFF. The CDR3 DNA sequence: TGTGCCAGCAGCTTAGGGGCAGGCCAGGGGGCTGAAGCTTTCTTT.